Each of the 26 T cell receptor beta chains below was sequenced from the same sample in a study of cytomegalovirus exposure and HLA in healthy donors. PCR was performed using 60 Vbeta and 13 Jbeta primers. Assay: immunoSEQ multiplex PCR; the TCRdb copy retains only in-frame clones and omits some. Listed are under 200,000 clones; approximately 0.72% falls within the top ten. The sequenced sample was PBMCs. The source of these receptors is a woman aged 18-29 years in good health and CMV-seropositive.

This chain connects TRBV19 to TRBJ1-1; 8 bases match TRBD1. CDR1 and CDR2 (germline): LNHDA, SQIVND (reference sequence). The CDR3 totals 14 residues. The V and J ends lost 6 bases and 1 base, in that order; junction bases with no gene match: 4. The CDR3 sequence is CASSTGGSNTEAFF. The CDR3 region has the DNA TGTGCCAGTAGCACAGGGGGATCGAACACTGAAGCTTTCTTT.

The chain employs TRBV5-5 and TRBJ2-1; unclear D gene. The CDR3 spans 14 residues. V gave up 4 bases and J gave up 4 bases, with 12 bases separating them. CDR1 is SGHKS and CDR2 is YYEKEE in the germline V gene (reference sequence). The CDR3: CASSIQMPYNEQFF. CDR3 in DNA: TGTGCCAGCAGCATACAGATGCCTTACAATGAGCAGTTCTTC.

The genes are TRBV2 and TRBJ2-7, with 8 positions matching TRBD2. Germline CDR1 and CDR2: SNHLY and FYNNEI. The CDR3 is 15 residues long. After removal of 7 bases from V and 6 bases from J, the junction contained 14 bases not matched to a gene. CDR3 amino acids: CASTSGPGGRGEQYF. Here the CDR3 DNA reads TGTGCCAGCACCTCTGGGCCGGGAGGGCGAGGCGAGCAGTACTTC.

The V and J genes are TRBV2 and TRBJ2-5; 13 bases fit TRBD2. V trimming: 4 bases; J trimming: 4 bases; junction bases outside the gene matches: 0. The CDR3 runs to 14 residues. Germline CDR1 is SNHLY and CDR2 is FYNNEI. The CDR3, as DNA: TGTGCCAGCAGTGGACTAGCGGGGGGAGAGACCCAGTACTTC. Protein sequence: CASSGLAGGETQYF.

The J gene is TRBJ1-1, the V gene TRBV30, with D possibly being TRBD1 (5 bases). V was cut by 0 bases and J by 5 bases, with 10 bases left in between. The germline CDR1 and CDR2 sequences are GTSNPN and SVGIG (reference sequence). The CDR3 is 13 residues long. The CDR3 DNA sequence: TGTGCCTGGAGTGTAACAGGATGGACTGAAGCTTTCTTT. Its protein is CAWSVTGWTEAFF.

The chain employs TRBV27 and TRBJ1-2; D is undetermined. V was shortened by 7 bases and J by 0 bases, with 15 bases between the two germline ends. Germline V gene data show CDR1 as MNHEY and CDR2 as SMNVEV (reference sequence). This CDR3 has 15 amino acids. Written as DNA, the CDR3 is TGTGCCAGCACCCGGGATCAGAGATCTAACTATGGCTACACCTTC. It encodes CASTRDQRSNYGYTF.

Concerning this clone: Other DNA sequences in this specimen translate into the identical CDR3. The chain links TRBV5-1 to TRBJ1-1; 8 positions match TRBD1. Germline values: CDR1 SGHRS, CDR2 YFSETQ. This CDR3 has 15 amino acids. V was clipped by 4 bases and J by 0 bases; unmatched bases: 5. CDR3 residues: CASSLMDRVNTEAFF. The CDR3 DNA is TGCGCCAGCAGCCTTATGGACAGGGTGAACACTGAAGCTTTCTTT.

The J gene is TRBJ1-1, the V gene TRBV18; D is ambiguous. Germline V gene data show CDR1 as KGHSH and CDR2 as LQKENI. The V gene lost 3 bases and the J gene lost 4 bases, with 9 bases spanning the gap. CDR3 length equals 13 residues. The CDR3 loop is CASSPTEGTEAFF. As DNA, the CDR3 is TGTGCCAGCTCACCTACGGAGGGCACTGAAGCTTTCTTT.

This rearrangement joins TRBV5-1 to TRBJ1-3, with 8 bases lining up with TRBD1. This CDR3 has 15 amino acids. The V segment lost 4 bases and the J segment 3 bases; nucleotides outside the gene matches: 6. The germline V gene has CDR1 SGHRS and CDR2 YFSETQ. The CDR3 coding sequence is TGCGCCAGCAGCAACCAGGGGGCAGGTGGAAACACCATATATTTT. This translates into CASSNQGAGGNTIYF.

The chain couples TRBV15 to TRBJ2-5; TRBD1 is a possible D gene (6 bases). The V end was cut by 1 base, the J end by 5 bases, with 14 bases between. The CDR3 has 15 amino acids. Germline V gene lookup returns CDR1 LNHNV and CDR2 YYDKDF (reference sequence). DNA for the CDR3: TGTGCCACCAGCAGAGTCCCCGGCCAGGGGGAGACCCAGTACTTC. Amino acids: CATSRVPGQGETQYF. The full variable domain, rest sourced from reference TRBV15 and TRBJ2-5, is DAMVIQNPRYQVTQFGKPVTLSCSQTLNHNVMYWYQQKSSQAPKLLFHYYDKDFNNEADTPDNFQSRRPNTSFCFLDIRSPGLGDTAMYLCATSRVPGQGETQYFGPGTRLLVL.

J is TRBJ2-5 and V is TRBV4-1; 11 nucleotides line up with TRBD2. The CDR3 loop spans 16 amino acids. The germline V gene encodes CDR1 MGHRA and CDR2 YSYEKL. V trimming: 0 bases; J trimming: 4 bases; junction bases outside the gene matches: 4. The CDR3 region is CASSQETSGMAETQYF. CDR3 nucleotides: TGCGCCAGCAGCCAAGAGACTAGCGGGATGGCAGAGACCCAGTACTTC.

The chain is built from TRBV5-1 and TRBJ2-5, with D maybe TRBD2 (7 bases). The CDR3 loop spans 15 amino acids. V lost 6 bases and J lost 5, with 20 bases in between. From germline, CDR1 is SGHRS and CDR2 YFSETQ. CDR3 nucleotide sequence: TGCGCCAGCACCCGGGGGGCGGGAGAGGTTGAGACCCAGTACTTC. It encodes CASTRGAGEVETQYF.

The rearrangement links TRBV19 to TRBJ2-3; the D gene is possibly TRBD1 (6 bases). Germline values: CDR1 LNHDA, CDR2 SQIVND (reference sequence). The CDR3 is made up of 13 amino acids. Trimming pared 3 bases from V and 11 bases from J, leaving 15 bases between. The CDR3 bases are TGTGCCAGTAGTATGTCGTCAGGGGCAGGGCAGTATTTT. Its translation is CASSMSSGAGQYF.

The chain joins TRBV4-1 to TRBJ2-7, with D unclear. CDR3 length equals 15 residues. Germline-derived CDR1 and CDR2 are MGHRA and YSYEKL. V shed 0 bases and J shed 2 bases, with 11 bases lying between them. The CDR3 region is CASSQDDIPPYEQYF. CDR3 nucleotides: TGCGCCAGCAGCCAAGACGACATCCCCCCCTACGAGCAGTACTTC.

The rearrangement links TRBV6-1 to TRBJ1-4; weak D call: TRBD1 (5 bases). Per germline, CDR1 MNHNS and CDR2 SASEGT. The CDR3 is 14 amino acids. With 3 bases removed from V and 5 bases from J, the gap between germline ends came to 10 bases. In DNA, the CDR3 is TGTGCCAGCAGTGAGCGACAGAGGAATGAAAAACTGTTTTTT. This translates into CASSERQRNEKLFF.

The chain joins TRBV7-8 to TRBJ2-5; D remains ambiguous. Germline V gives CDR1 SGHVS, CDR2 FQNEAQ. Trimming cost V 3 bases and J 2 bases, with 7 bases left between them. CDR3 length: 13 amino acids. CDR3 sequence reads: CASSFGPQETQYF. Here the CDR3 DNA reads TGTGCCAGCAGCTTTGGGCCGCAAGAGACCCAGTACTTC.

The V call is TRBV7-2, the J call TRBJ1-1, with 8 bases matching TRBD1. V lost 0 bases, J lost 4 bases, and 4 bases stayed unmatched. CDR1 SGHTA and CDR2 FQGNSA come from the germline V gene. CDR3 length: 15 amino acids. The CDR3 DNA follows: TGTGCCAGCAGCTTAGCGCCCACAGGGGGCACTGAAGCTTTCTTT. Translation: CASSLAPTGGTEAFF.

The chain employs TRBV5-5 and TRBJ1-3, with D perhaps TRBD1 (5 bases). V was cut by 0 bases and J by 4 bases, with 11 bases left in between. CDR3 size: 15 residues. Germline CDR1 is SGHKS and CDR2 is YYEKEE (reference sequence). CDR3 sequence: CASSLDGGSGNTIYF. The DNA of the CDR3 is TGTGCCAGCAGCTTGGACGGGGGGTCCGGAAACACCATATATTTT. Using reference TRBV5-5 and TRBJ1-3 for the parts outside the CDR3, the full variable domain is DAGVTQSPTHLIKTRGQQVTLRCSPISGHKSVSWYQQVLGQGPQFIFQYYEKEERGRGNFPDRFSARQFPNYSSELNVNALLLGDSALYLCASSLDGGSGNTIYFGEGSWLTVV.

The chain carries TRBV19 and TRBJ1-1, with TRBD1 as a possible D gene (5 bases). Trimming left V 5 bases short and J 1 base short, with 17 bases between. This CDR3 contains 16 residues. Looked up from germline, CDR1 is LNHDA and CDR2 is SQIVND (reference sequence). The CDR3 nucleotides read TGTGCCAGTAGTCCAACCCTCCTCGGGGGGAACACTGAAGCTTTCTTT. Its translation: CASSPTLLGGNTEAFF.

CDR3 nucleotides: TGTGCCAGCAGCGCACGGACAGGGAGGGAGCAAGAGACCCAGTACTTC. Encoded protein: CASSARTGREQETQYF. This chain links TRBV9 with TRBJ2-5, with D possibly being TRBD1 (8 bases). Trimming removed 3 bases at V and 2 bases at J, with 17 bases between. Germline-derived CDR1 and CDR2 are SGDLS and YYNGEE. CDR3 length: 16 amino acids.

The chain links TRBV4-3 to TRBJ1-2, with TRBD1 as a possible D gene (5 bases). V was cut by 0 bases and J by 8 bases, with 13 bases left in between. The CDR3 extends over 14 amino acids. Germline CDR1 reads LGHNA; CDR2 reads YSLEER. This CDR3 reads CASSQDAQGRGYTF. CDR3 DNA sequence: TGCGCCAGCAGCCAAGATGCCCAGGGTCGGGGCTACACCTTC.

The genes are TRBV10-3 and TRBJ1-4; D is undetermined. Germline-derived CDR1 and CDR2 are ENHRY and SYGVKD. CDR3 length: 12 residues. V lost 2 bases to trimming and J lost 8 bases, with 6 bases between them. This chain's CDR3 is CAISERKEKLFF. The CDR3 DNA reads as TGTGCCATCAGTGAGCGTAAAGAAAAACTGTTTTTT.

This chain joins TRBV9 and TRBJ1-2; D not certain. The CDR3 sequence is 11 residues long. Trimming cost V 3 bases and J 7 bases, with 7 bases left between them. Germline CDR1 SGDLS, CDR2 YYNGEE. Here the CDR3 reads CASSAPGGYTF. The CDR3 DNA reads as TGTGCCAGCAGCGCCCCCGGTGGCTACACCTTC.

The chain recombines TRBV7-7 with TRBJ2-3; D remains unclear. The length of the CDR3 is 14 residues. CDR1 is SSHAT and CDR2 is FNYEAQ in the germline V gene (reference sequence). The V gene lost 5 bases and the J gene lost 0 bases, with 9 bases spanning the gap. The DNA of the CDR3 is TGTGCCAGCAGCCCCGGAGTGAGCACAGATACGCAGTATTTT. Translation: CASSPGVSTDTQYF.

Written as DNA, the CDR3 is TGCGCCAGCAGCCAAGCTAGCGGGGGGGCGGGTACGCAGTATTTT. Residues: CASSQASGGAGTQYF. The rearrangement links TRBV4-1 to TRBJ2-3; 12 positions match TRBD2. Germline V gives CDR1 MGHRA, CDR2 YSYEKL. The length of the CDR3 is 15 residues. V shed 1 base and J 8 bases; nucleotides not matched to a gene: 4.

The chain couples TRBV10-3 to TRBJ2-7; TRBD2 aligns across 10 bases. Germline loops: CDR1 ENHRY, CDR2 SYGVKD. CDR3 length equals 15 residues. J was trimmed by 4 bases and V by 4 bases; bases with no gene match: 7. The CDR3 is CAISASGSEGYEQYF. CDR3 in DNA: TGTGCCATCAGTGCTAGCGGGAGTGAGGGATACGAGCAGTACTTC.